These 18 T cell receptor beta chains share one sample of origin, sequenced in a study of breast tumors, draining lymph nodes, adjacent tissues. MiXCR was run by TCRdb on the multiplex PCR reads, yielding one entry per CDR3 protein. The sample holds some 200,000 distinct CDR3 sequences; roughly 29% are singletons and the top ten take about 4.3%. Samples came from axillary lymph nodes draining the breast cancer. Sequenced sample: axillary lymph node tissue. These receptors all stem from a female donor with breast cancer. Some clones in this sample may be carry-over from other donors' samples.

There are many counts of this clonotype. The chain employs TRBV20-1 and TRBJ2-1, with D perhaps TRBD1 or TRBD2 (5 bases each). The germline CDR1 and CDR2 sequences are DFQATT and SNEGSKA (reference sequence). Trimming left V 0 bases short and J 5 bases short, with 11 bases between. This CDR3 has 14 amino acids. This chain's CDR3 is CSARELGQHNEQFF. CDR3 nucleotides: TGCAGTGCTAGAGAACTAGGACAACACAATGAGCAGTTCTTC.

The table lists this clonotype with many counts. The rearrangement uses TRBV4-1 and TRBJ1-2; D not certain. V lost 1 base and J lost 0, with 6 bases in between. Per the germline V gene, CDR1 is MGHRA and CDR2 is YSYEKL. The CDR3 sequence is 14 residues long. CDR3 in DNA: TGCGCCAGCAGCCAAGCTGATACTAACTATGGCTACACCTTC. Protein sequence: CASSQADTNYGYTF.

There are many counts of this clonotype. The gene calls are TRBV20-1 and TRBJ2-1; D remains unclear. CDR1 is DFQATT and CDR2 is SNEGSKA in the germline V gene (reference sequence). This CDR3 contains 11 residues. V was clipped by 3 bases and J by 3 bases, with 3 bases between them. CDR3 amino acids: CSASYYNEQFF. CDR3 nucleotides: TGCAGTGCTAGTTACTACAATGAGCAGTTCTTC.

This clonotype was seen repeatedly, ten times or more. V usage is TRBV19 and J usage is TRBJ2-7, with 10 positions matching TRBD2. The CDR3 is 15 amino acids. The V segment lost 5 bases and the J segment 4 bases; nucleotides outside the gene matches: 8. CDR1 and CDR2 from the germline V gene are LNHDA and SQIVND (reference sequence). CDR3 nucleotides: TGTGCCAGTAGTCTTCTACTAGCGGGGATTTACGAGCAGTACTTC. It is translated as CASSLLLAGIYEQYF.

The genes are TRBV6-2 or TRBV6-3 and TRBJ1-5; no clear D gene. The CDR3 is 14 amino acids. The V gene's germline CDR1 is MNHEY and CDR2 SVGEGT. V lost 5 bases and J 2 bases, leaving 10 bases between the germline ends. The CDR3 sequence: CASSHEVGNQPQHF. DNA for the CDR3: TGTGCCAGCAGTCACGAGGTCGGCAATCAGCCCCAGCATTTT.

This clonotype came up many times. V gene TRBV7-2 combines with J gene TRBJ2-7, with D maybe TRBD1 (6 bases). Trimming stripped 6 bases from V and 7 bases from J, with 13 bases between. Germline V gene data show CDR1 as SGHTA and CDR2 as FQGNSA. CDR3 length equals 12 residues. This CDR3 reads CASSSIRGEQYF. The CDR3 nucleotides are TGTGCCAGCAGTTCCATCAGGGGAGAGCAGTACTTC.

This clonotype was picked up many times. The rearrangement uses TRBV11-2 and TRBJ1-3; D remains unclear. The V and J ends lost 5 bases and 6 bases respectively, with 20 bases between them. Germline CDR1 is SGHAT and CDR2 is FQNNGV. The CDR3 runs 16 residues. CDR3 coding DNA: TGTGCCAGCAGCCGAGTGGGCCGACGTGGGGTAAACACCATATATTTT. Translating gives CASSRVGRRGVNTIYF.

In its sample, this clonotype was seen many times. One end of the junction fails to match germline, which may point to a read error. The chain has TRBV19 and TRBJ1-4, with a possible D match to TRBD1 (5 bases). The germline V gene encodes CDR1 LNHDA and CDR2 SQIVND (reference sequence). The CDR3 covers 17 residues. The CDR3 DNA sequence: TGTGCCAGTAGTCCACCGGGACCCCGCTCAACAAATGAAAAACTGTTTTTT. It translates to CASSPPGPRSTNEKLFF.

V is TRBV2 and J is TRBJ1-6; 8 bases are a match to TRBD1. Germline V gene data show CDR1 as SNHLY and CDR2 as FYNNEI. This CDR3 comprises 17 residues. The V gene end was trimmed by 6 bases and the J gene end by 6 bases; junction bases not matched to a gene: 13. The DNA for the CDR3 is TGTGCCAGCAGCCATGGACAGGGAGGGAACCTTAATTCACCCCTCCACTTT. It codes for CASSHGQGGNLNSPLHF.

This clonotype was observed many times. The chain recombines TRBV2 with TRBJ2-2; possibly TRBD1 for D (6 bases). This CDR3 has 13 residues. The germline CDR1 and CDR2 sequences are SNHLY and FYNNEI. Trimming shortened V by 5 bases and J by 6 bases, and 10 bases separated the two germline ends. This CDR3 is CASSLTGSGELFF. In DNA form, the CDR3 reads TGTGCCAGCAGTCTCACAGGGTCCGGGGAGCTGTTTTTT.

The V call is TRBV20-1, the J call TRBJ2-1; 7 bases fit TRBD1. This CDR3 contains 11 residues. Germline V gene data show CDR1 as DFQATT and CDR2 as SNEGSKA (reference sequence). This CDR3 is CSLGGGPEQFF. CDR3 DNA sequence: TGCAGCTTAGGGGGCGGGCCCGAGCAGTTCTTC.

This clonotype was picked up many times. The chain uses TRBV6-1 and TRBJ2-5; 14 bases agree with TRBD2. In germline, CDR1 is MNHNS, CDR2 SASEGT. J gave up 7 bases and V 2 bases, and 6 bases lay outside the gene matches. This CDR3 region has 16 residues. The chain's CDR3 is CASSELTSGRARTQYF. In nucleotides, the CDR3 is TGTGCCAGCAGTGAATTGACTAGCGGGAGGGCCAGGACCCAGTACTTC.

In this sample, this clonotype turned up many times. This chain connects TRBV13 to TRBJ2-2; D gene unclear. Between the trimmed V and J ends, which lost 2 bases and 4 bases, there was a span of 5 bases. This CDR3 has 13 residues. The germline CDR1 and CDR2 sequences are PRHDT and FYEKMQ (reference sequence). Written as DNA, the CDR3 is TGTGCCAGCAGCTTATTTGGCACCGGGGAGCTGTTTTTT. Protein sequence: CASSLFGTGELFF.

This clonotype was counted at least ten times. The chain carries TRBV6-5 and TRBJ1-2; D gene ambiguous. Germline lookup yields CDR1 MNHEY and CDR2 SVGAGI. CDR3 length: 13 residues. Deletions cut 0 bases from V and 3 bases from J, with 5 bases between. The CDR3 bases are TGTGCCAGCAGTTACTCCGGACACTATGGCTACACCTTC. It is translated as CASSYSGHYGYTF.

This clonotype has ten or more counts. J is TRBJ1-3 and V is TRBV9; TRBD1 might be the D (5 bases). With 0 bases removed from V and 2 bases from J, the gap between germline ends came to 6 bases. The CDR3 spans 14 residues. CDR1 is SGDLS, CDR2 YYNGEE, per germline. CDR3 region: CASSVATAGNTIYF. The CDR3 nucleotides are TGTGCCAGCAGCGTAGCGACAGCTGGAAACACCATATATTTT.

On this clonotype itself: With a much larger clone just one base away, this may be a read error. The chain uses TRBV5-6 and TRBJ2-1; TRBD1 or TRBD2 may be the D gene (5 bases each). This CDR3 is 15 amino acids long. CDR1 and CDR2 from the germline V gene are SGHDT and YYEEEE. The CDR3 spells CASSLGYQGRNGQFF. Here the CDR3 DNA reads TGTGCCAGCAGCTTGGGATATCAGGGACGGAATGGGCAGTTCTTC.

Turning to this clonotype: This may come from a read error, since a much larger clone is one base off. The rearrangement joins TRBV12-3 or TRBV12-4 to TRBJ2-1, with 7 bases aligning to TRBD1. V gave up 3 bases and J gave up 4 bases; unmatched junction bases: 3. CDR3 length: 14 residues. DNA of the CDR3: TGTGCCAGCAGTTTCGAGGGGGCATACAATGAGCAGTTCTTC. Its protein product is CASSFEGAYNEQFF.

The chain carries TRBV2 and TRBJ1-6; TRBD1 might be the D (5 bases). Trimming shortened V by 7 bases and J by 10 bases, and 20 bases separated the two germline ends. CDR1 is SNHLY and CDR2 is FYNNEI in the germline V gene. The CDR3 extends over 15 amino acids. The CDR3 protein is CASTEEGTGGSPLHF. The CDR3 DNA reads TGTGCCAGCACGGAGGAGGGAACTGGGGGGTCACCCCTCCACTTT.